This T cell receptor beta chain is from a study of Tregs in tolerant kidney transplant recipients. General study results and limits: Validation in larger populations is needed because few patients were studied.

Trimming removed 5 bases at V and 2 bases at J, with 14 bases between. This CDR3 region has 15 residues. CDR1 SGHNT and CDR2 YYREEE come from the germline V gene (reference sequence). This clone was counted only a few times. Its specificity is not known. Using immunoSEQ multiplex PCR, the repertoire was profiled, and TCRdb retains in-frame clones only, with some absent. This table holds around 50,000 clones, about 86% found once. Material: CD4+ T cells from blood. This receptor was taken from a human donor in good health. This sequence joins TRBV5-4 and TRBJ2-4, with D perhaps assigned TRBD1 or TRBD2 (6 bases each). CDR3 in amino acids: CASSRTGASKNIQYF. DNA of the CDR3: TGTGCCAGCAGTCGGACGGGGGCCTCCAAAAACATTCAGTACTTC.